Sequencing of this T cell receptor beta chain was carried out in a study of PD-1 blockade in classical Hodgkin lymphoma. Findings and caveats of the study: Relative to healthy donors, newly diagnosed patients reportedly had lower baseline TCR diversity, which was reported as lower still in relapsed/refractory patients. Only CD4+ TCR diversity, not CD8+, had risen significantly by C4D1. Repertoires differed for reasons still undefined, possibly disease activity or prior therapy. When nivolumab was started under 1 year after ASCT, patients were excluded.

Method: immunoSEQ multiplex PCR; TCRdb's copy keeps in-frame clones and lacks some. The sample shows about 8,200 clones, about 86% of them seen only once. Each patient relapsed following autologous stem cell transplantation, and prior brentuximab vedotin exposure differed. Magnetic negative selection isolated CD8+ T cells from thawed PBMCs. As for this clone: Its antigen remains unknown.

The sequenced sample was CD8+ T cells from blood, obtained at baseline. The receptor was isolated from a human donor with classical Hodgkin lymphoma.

This chain's CDR3 is CASSPHSGGPSEGTQYF. CDR3 nucleotides: TGTGCCAGCAGCCCCCACAGCGGGGGCCCGTCCGAAGGGACCCAGTACTTC. The chain couples TRBV4-2 to TRBJ2-5; TRBD2 agrees at 8 bases. Germline CDR1 is LGHNA and CDR2 is YNFKEQ. CDR3 length equals 17 residues. Trimming at V came to 4 bases and at J to 7 bases, leaving 17 bases not matched to a gene.